The 22 T cell receptor beta chains given below trace back to one sample, sequenced in a study of technical replicates of blood from a handful of donors. Assay used: immunoSEQ multiplex PCR; TCRdb lists only in-frame clones, some missing. The data contain some 80,000 clones, approximately 96% of them singletons. Sequencing was performed on T cells isolated from PBMCs. These TCRs come from a human donor in good health.

This clone was observed once. V gene TRBV11-2 combines with J gene TRBJ2-5, with 7 nucleotides matching TRBD1. CDR1 and CDR2 (germline): SGHAT, FQNNGV. This CDR3 region has 15 residues. The junction had 7 bases not matched to a gene; V was cut back by 5 bases and J by 1 base. CDR3 loop: CASSTWTGSQETQYF. CDR3 DNA: TGTGCCAGCAGCACTTGGACAGGAAGCCAAGAGACCCAGTACTTC. The variable domain in full, completed from reference TRBV11-2 and TRBJ2-5, reads EAGVAQSPRYKIIEKRQSVAFWCNPISGHATLYWYQQILGQGPKLLIQFQNNGVVDDSQLPKDRFSAERLKGVDSTLKIQPAKLEDSAVYLCASSTWTGSQETQYFGPGTRLLVL.

This chain links TRBV20-1 with TRBJ1-1; TRBD1 matches at 7 bases. This CDR3 region has 11 residues. CDR1 DFQATT and CDR2 SNEGSKA come from the germline V gene (reference sequence). CDR3 residues: CSGGGSTEAFF. The DNA for the CDR3 is TGCAGCGGAGGGGGCTCAACTGAAGCTTTCTTT.

This sequence joins TRBV19 and TRBJ1-2, with TRBD1 matching 8 bases. Trimming cost V 5 bases and J 1 base; bases outside gene matches: 3. The CDR3 is made up of 14 amino acids. Germline CDR1 reads LNHDA; CDR2 reads SQIVND (reference sequence). The CDR3 DNA reads as TGTGCCAGTAGTGAGGGACAGGTTAACTATGGCTACACCTTC. Protein: CASSEGQVNYGYTF.

The chain carries TRBV25-1 and TRBJ1-3, with D unresolved. CDR1 and CDR2 from the germline V gene are MGHDK and SYGVNS. The CDR3 has 12 amino acids. The V gene lost 6 bases and the J gene lost 3 bases, with 6 bases spanning the gap. The CDR3 DNA sequence: TGTGCCAGCAGAGACTATGGAAACACCATATATTTT. Its translation: CASRDYGNTIYF.

The V gene is TRBV7-2, the J gene TRBJ2-7; 8 nucleotides match TRBD2. The CDR3 is made up of 14 amino acids. The V segment lost 5 bases and the J segment 3 bases; nucleotides outside the gene matches: 6. Germline V CDR1 and CDR2: SGHTA, FQGNSA. The CDR3 DNA is TGTGCCAGCAGCCCCGGGGGGGGAGGCTACGAGCAGTACTTC. This encodes CASSPGGGGYEQYF.

The chain combines TRBV9 with TRBJ1-2, with D unresolved. In germline, CDR1 is SGDLS, CDR2 YYNGEE. This CDR3 has 16 residues. V shed 3 bases and J shed 0 bases, with 15 bases lying between them. In DNA form, the CDR3 reads TGTGCCAGCAGCGGCACGTCGGAGGAGACTAACTATGGCTACACCTTC. It encodes CASSGTSEETNYGYTF.

The chain combines TRBV11-2 with TRBJ2-2, with D uncertain. The CDR3 has 12 residues. V was trimmed by 1 base and J by 11 bases, leaving 8 bases between them. The V gene's germline CDR1 is SGHAT and CDR2 FQNNGV. The CDR3 sequence is CASSLVVPELFF. CDR3 coding DNA: TGTGCCAGCAGCTTAGTAGTCCCTGAGCTGTTTTTT.

This chain links TRBV30 with TRBJ2-3; 7 bases agree with TRBD2. Losses at the gene ends were 0 bases for V and 0 bases for J; bases not matched to a gene: 6. Germline values: CDR1 GTSNPN, CDR2 SVGIG (reference sequence). The CDR3 runs to 16 residues. DNA of the CDR3: TGTGCCTGGAGTGTCCTAGCGGCGACTAGCACAGATACGCAGTATTTT. The encoded protein is CAWSVLAATSTDTQYF.

The chain employs TRBV27 and TRBJ1-1, with no clear D. The V end was cut by 3 bases, the J end by 10 bases, with 15 bases between. The CDR3 extends over 13 amino acids. Germline V gene data show CDR1 as MNHEY and CDR2 as SMNVEV (reference sequence). CDR3 sequence (DNA): TGTGCCAGCAGTTTGGGCAACTGGGAGGGAGCTTTCTTT. Translating gives CASSLGNWEGAFF.

The gene calls are TRBV6-1 and TRBJ1-3; a weak D match, TRBD1 (5 bases). Germline-derived CDR1 and CDR2 are MNHNS and SASEGT. The CDR3 is 17 amino acids. V gave up 2 bases and J gave up 0 bases, with 14 bases separating them. CDR3 coding DNA: TGTGCCAGCAGTGAAAGACAAGGGGCACACTCTGGAAACACCATATATTTT. Its protein is CASSERQGAHSGNTIYF.

The sample holds a few counts of this clone. The J gene is TRBJ2-2, the V gene TRBV10-1; 9 nucleotides align to TRBD2. Germline V gives CDR1 WNHNN, CDR2 SYGVQD (reference sequence). The V and J ends lost 5 bases and 3 bases, in that order; junction bases with no gene match: 1. This CDR3 region has 14 residues. CDR3 sequence: CASSLAGDTGELFF. The CDR3 nucleotides are TGCGCCAGCAGTTTAGCGGGAGACACCGGGGAGCTGTTTTTT.

The V call is TRBV28, the J call TRBJ1-1; 9 bases are a match to TRBD1. The CDR3 has 14 amino acids. V lost 1 base, J lost 11 bases, and 8 bases stayed unmatched. Germline CDR1 and CDR2: MDHEN and SYDVKM. The CDR3 DNA reads TGTGCCAGCAGTTTATACTCTGGACAGGGGAGGGCTTTCTTT. It is translated as CASSLYSGQGRAFF.

This sequence joins TRBV6-1 and TRBJ1-1; D might be TRBD1 (5 bases). The CDR3 sequence is 14 residues long. The V gene's germline CDR1 is MNHNS and CDR2 SASEGT. Trimming cost V 7 bases and J 0 bases, with 12 bases left between them. CDR3 region: CASITTRVNTEAFF. DNA of the CDR3: TGTGCCAGCATAACTACCAGGGTGAACACTGAAGCTTTCTTT.

The gene calls are TRBV19 and TRBJ2-7; 12 positions match TRBD1. This CDR3 contains 17 residues. The V segment lost 5 bases and the J segment 3 bases; nucleotides outside the gene matches: 11. Per the germline V gene, CDR1 is LNHDA and CDR2 is SQIVND (reference sequence). In DNA, the CDR3 is TGTGCCAGTAGTGTCTTGGGACAGGGGGCGGATGGCTACGAGCAGTACTTC. Encoded protein: CASSVLGQGADGYEQYF.

The CDR3: CASSWAGGRGTDTQYF. CDR3 in DNA: TGTGCCAGCAGCTGGGCGGGCGGCCGGGGCACAGATACGCAGTATTTT. The chain has TRBV7-2 and TRBJ2-3, with D tentatively TRBD2 (5 bases). The CDR3 is made up of 16 amino acids. Trimming shortened V by 4 bases and J by 1 base, and 15 bases separated the two germline ends. Germline CDR1 reads SGHTA; CDR2 reads FQGNSA.

This chain links TRBV7-9 with TRBJ1-2, with TRBD1 identical over 9 bases. Germline loops: CDR1 SEHNR, CDR2 FQNEAQ (reference sequence). The CDR3 has 14 amino acids. The junction had 6 bases not matched to a gene; V was cut back by 2 bases and J by 8 bases. CDR3 bases: TGTGCCAGCAGCTTAAAAGGGACAGGGAGGGGCTACACCTTC. Protein product: CASSLKGTGRGYTF.

The chain joins TRBV6-1 to TRBJ1-3; 7 bases fit TRBD1. Germline assignment: CDR1 MNHNS and CDR2 SASEGT. This CDR3 is 15 amino acids long. With V trimmed by 9 bases and J by 2 bases, 10 bases remained unmatched. In nucleotides, the CDR3 is TGTGCCAGTAATTGGAGGGGGCAGGCTGGAAACACCATATATTTT. It specifies CASNWRGQAGNTIYF.

V usage is TRBV4-1 and J usage is TRBJ1-2, with D unresolved. Germline V gene lookup returns CDR1 MGHRA and CDR2 YSYEKL. V lost 0 bases, J lost 6 bases, and 14 bases lay in between. The CDR3 has 15 amino acids. The CDR3 region is CASSQEEGISDGYTF. The CDR3 nucleotides are TGCGCCAGCAGCCAAGAGGAGGGTATATCCGATGGCTACACCTTC.

This rearrangement joins TRBV2 to TRBJ1-5, with 10 bases matching TRBD1. V dropped 6 bases and J dropped 3; count of bases not matched to a gene: 14. Per germline, CDR1 SNHLY and CDR2 FYNNEI. The CDR3 spans 18 residues. The CDR3 sequence: CASRGLDRGRTLNQPQHF. Here the CDR3 DNA reads TGTGCCAGCAGGGGATTAGACAGGGGGCGCACCCTCAATCAGCCCCAGCATTTT.

The rearrangement joins TRBV28 to TRBJ2-5, with TRBD1 as a possible D gene (5 bases). Germline V gives CDR1 MDHEN, CDR2 SYDVKM. The CDR3 extends over 13 amino acids. V lost 6 bases, J lost 4 bases, and 12 bases lay in between. CDR3 nucleotide sequence: TGTGCCAGCAGCAATCAGGGTAGAGAGACCCAGTACTTC. Translation: CASSNQGRETQYF.

J is TRBJ2-7 and V is TRBV30; TRBD2 aligns across 8 bases. This CDR3 region has 11 residues. V trimming: 8 bases; J trimming: 2 bases; junction bases outside the gene matches: 2. CDR1 is GTSNPN, CDR2 SVGIG, per germline (reference sequence). In DNA form, the CDR3 reads TGTGCCCTAGCGGGCACCTACGAGCAGTACTTC. Protein product: CALAGTYEQYF.

The V call is TRBV6-5, the J call TRBJ1-3, with D possibly being TRBD1 (5 bases). CDR3 size: 13 residues. With 1 base removed from V and 9 bases from J, the gap between germline ends came to 10 bases. CDR1 is MNHEY, CDR2 SVGAGI, per germline. The CDR3 DNA follows: TGTGCCAGCAGTTACTTGCGGGGGGGCACCATATATTTT. Translated, it gives CASSYLRGGTIYF.